The 17 T cell receptor beta chains in this list originate from one sample, sequenced in a study of shared clonotypes between healthy human individuals. Naive CD8 cells lacked CD45RO, underwent positive selection for CCR7 and left out terminally differentiated effector memory CD45RA+ cells. This table comes from immunoSEQ multiplex PCR, and its TCRdb copy is limited to in-frame clones, with some not included. The table shows 1.5 million to 2.5 million clones, with roughly 95% occurring only once. The specimen was naive CD8+ T cells sorted from blood. These receptor sequences come from a man in his late teens or twenties in good health.

The chain links TRBV13 to TRBJ2-5; D gene ambiguous. V shed 3 bases and J shed 5 bases, with 19 bases lying between them. CDR1 is PRHDT, CDR2 FYEKMQ, per germline (reference sequence). This CDR3 contains 16 residues. The CDR3 sequence: CASSLVTNFKQETQYF. The CDR3 nucleotides are TGTGCCAGCAGCTTGGTGACCAACTTCAAGCAGGAGACCCAGTACTTC.

This chain uses TRBV7-8 with TRBJ2-5, with D maybe TRBD2 (5 bases). CDR3 length: 15 amino acids. V was shortened by 3 bases and J by 1 base, with 12 bases between the two germline ends. From germline, CDR1 is SGHVS and CDR2 FQNEAQ. CDR3 sequence: CASSLRVSPQETQYF. CDR3 nucleotide sequence: TGTGCCAGCAGCTTGCGGGTATCCCCCCAAGAGACCCAGTACTTC.

The J gene is TRBJ1-5, the V gene TRBV13; D unclear. The CDR3 totals 13 residues. From germline, CDR1 is PRHDT and CDR2 FYEKMQ (reference sequence). The V and J ends lost 5 bases and 6 bases respectively, with 11 bases between them. The CDR3 nucleotides read TGTGCCAGCAGCCCTGGACTCGGTCAGCCCCAGCATTTT. Protein: CASSPGLGQPQHF.

The rearrangement uses TRBV19 and TRBJ1-4; D remains unclear. CDR1 and CDR2 from the germline V gene are LNHDA and SQIVND (reference sequence). Between the trimmed V and J ends, which lost 7 bases and 6 bases, there was a span of 15 bases. CDR3 size: 14 residues. CDR3 DNA sequence: TGTGCCAGTACCCTGCCTGGAGTGGATGAAAAACTGTTTTTT. Translated, it gives CASTLPGVDEKLFF.

The chain combines TRBV5-1 with TRBJ2-7; 8 bases match TRBD2. Germline V gene data show CDR1 as SGHRS and CDR2 as YFSETQ. With 2 bases clipped from V and 0 bases from J, the junction kept 7 bases outside the gene matches. This CDR3 region has 16 residues. The CDR3: CASSFDSGTSSYEQYF. In nucleotides, the CDR3 is TGCGCCAGCAGCTTCGATAGCGGGACAAGCTCCTACGAGCAGTACTTC.

This chain connects TRBV29-1 to TRBJ2-1, with 11 positions matching TRBD2. The CDR3 contains 15 residues. Trimming removed 6 bases from V and 10 bases from J; junction bases left unmatched: 14. CDR1 is SQVTM, CDR2 ANQGSEA, per germline. This chain's CDR3 is CSVPSSSGRAEEQFF. The CDR3 DNA reads as TGCAGCGTCCCTTCTAGTAGCGGGAGGGCCGAAGAGCAGTTCTTC.

The chain combines TRBV7-9 with TRBJ1-1; 12 bases are a match to TRBD1. The CDR3 is made up of 15 amino acids. The junction had 1 base not matched to a gene; V was cut back by 4 bases and J by 1 base. CDR1 is SEHNR, CDR2 FQNEAQ, per germline (reference sequence). This CDR3 reads CASSWGQGANTEAFF. In DNA, the CDR3 is TGTGCCAGCAGCTGGGGACAGGGGGCGAACACTGAAGCTTTCTTT.

The J gene is TRBJ1-2, the V gene TRBV20-1; TRBD1 matches at 9 bases. The germline gives CDR1 DFQATT, CDR2 SNEGSKA (reference sequence). This CDR3 is 11 amino acids long. CDR3 nucleotide sequence: TGCGGCGGGTGGACAGGGGATGGCTACACCTTC. Translation: CGGWTGDGYTF.

The chain's CDR3 is CASTERGENYGYTF. The CDR3 nucleotides read TGTGCCAGTACCGAGCGGGGGGAAAACTATGGCTACACCTTC. The chain employs TRBV19 and TRBJ1-2, with a possible D match to TRBD1 (5 bases). Trimming pared 7 bases from V and 2 bases from J, leaving 14 bases between. The CDR3 consists of 14 residues. CDR1 and CDR2 (germline): LNHDA, SQIVND (reference sequence).

The chain combines TRBV28 with TRBJ2-7; the match to TRBD1 covers 8 bases. The junction had 9 bases not matched to a gene; V was cut back by 8 bases and J by 3 bases. The CDR3 totals 14 residues. Germline CDR1 reads MDHEN; CDR2 reads SYDVKM. As DNA, the CDR3 is TGTGCCAGCCATTTGACAGGGGCTCGCTACGAGCAGTACTTC. It encodes CASHLTGARYEQYF.

J is TRBJ2-7 and V is TRBV27; a weak D match, TRBD2 (6 bases). V shed 5 bases and J shed 0 bases, with 17 bases lying between them. The CDR3 spans 16 residues. CDR1 and CDR2 from the germline V gene are MNHEY and SMNVEV (reference sequence). The CDR3 is CASSPGWGELSYEQYF. In DNA, the CDR3 is TGTGCCAGCAGTCCAGGTTGGGGGGAGCTCTCCTACGAGCAGTACTTC.

V and J are TRBV4-1 and TRBJ2-7, with a possible D match to TRBD2 (6 bases). There are 13 residues in the CDR3. Germline V gene lookup returns CDR1 MGHRA and CDR2 YSYEKL. V gave up 7 bases and J gave up 1 base, with 11 bases separating them. CDR3 loop: CASTSRGSYEQYF. The DNA for the CDR3 is TGCGCCAGCACGTCTCGGGGGTCCTACGAGCAGTACTTC.

The V call is TRBV6-5, the J call TRBJ1-1; TRBD1 might be the D (6 bases). Germline CDR1 MNHEY, CDR2 SVGAGI. Between the trimmed V and J ends, which lost 0 bases and 1 base, there was a span of 9 bases. The CDR3 runs to 15 residues. The CDR3 spells CASSYSGAGNTEAFF. The CDR3 DNA follows: TGTGCCAGCAGTTACTCGGGGGCAGGGAACACTGAAGCTTTCTTT.

The chain employs TRBV10-3 and TRBJ2-7; D is possibly TRBD1 or TRBD2 (5 bases each). The CDR3 has 16 residues. The V gene's germline CDR1 is ENHRY and CDR2 SYGVKD. The V end was cut by 0 bases, the J end by 0 bases, with 12 bases between. The CDR3 DNA is TGTGCCATCAGTGAGTCTAGTCAGGGAGTCTCCTACGAGCAGTACTTC. Translated, it gives CAISESSQGVSYEQYF.

The J gene is TRBJ1-2, the V gene TRBV11-2, with TRBD1 matching 7 bases. Unmatched junction bases numbered 6, after V lost 5 bases and J lost 3 bases. CDR3 size: 14 residues. Per the germline V gene, CDR1 is SGHAT and CDR2 is FQNNGV. The CDR3 nucleotides are TGTGCCAGCAGCCCCACAGGGGATTACTATGGCTACACCTTC. Protein sequence: CASSPTGDYYGYTF.

The chain is built from TRBV27 and TRBJ1-2; D remains unclear. The CDR3 contains 15 residues. Between the trimmed V and J ends, which lost 3 bases and 2 bases, there was a span of 13 bases. Germline CDR1 reads MNHEY; CDR2 reads SMNVEV (reference sequence). The CDR3: CASSFSPFGNYGYTF. As DNA, the CDR3 is TGTGCCAGCAGTTTCTCCCCTTTTGGGAACTATGGCTACACCTTC.

Only one count was recorded for this clone. The rearrangement uses TRBV4-1 and TRBJ1-4; weak D call: TRBD1 (5 bases). CDR1 and CDR2 (germline): MGHRA, YSYEKL. V was cut by 0 bases and J by 3 bases, with 14 bases left in between. This CDR3 comprises 17 residues. This chain's CDR3 is CASSQDTSGYANEKLFF. In DNA form, the CDR3 reads TGCGCCAGCAGCCAAGACACCTCAGGGTACGCTAATGAAAAACTGTTTTTT.